This entry lists 4 T cell receptor beta chains sequenced from one sample in a study of identical twins. Using its own MiXCR run on the 5' RACE reads, TCRdb lists one record per CDR3 protein. The table has a few hundred thousand distinct CDR3 sequences, approximately 8.5% seen once. These data were also filed under a second study, of yellow fever vaccine responses in identical twins.

The sample comprised memory (CD45RO+) T cells sorted from blood. These receptors originate from a woman between 18 and 30 years old in good health.

This clonotype was observed many times. The CDR3 bases are TGTGCCACCAGTGGAGGGGGCCAGAGCTCTGGGGCCAACGTCCTGACTTTC. Translated: CATSGGGQSSGANVLTF. The J gene is TRBJ2-6, the V gene TRBV24-1; TRBD1 agrees at 7 bases. The CDR3 loop spans 17 amino acids. Germline V gives CDR1 KGHDR, CDR2 SFDVKD. With 5 bases clipped from V and 0 bases from J, the junction kept 6 bases outside the gene matches.

In its sample, this clonotype was seen a few times. The chain is built from TRBV6-5 and TRBJ2-1; 9 nucleotides agree with TRBD2. V lost 7 bases and J lost 6; bases outside the gene matches: 7. This CDR3 is built from 14 residues. Germline CDR1 is MNHEY and CDR2 is SVGAGI. The CDR3 region has the DNA TGTGCCAGCATTAGAGCGGGAGGTCGCAATGAGCAGTTCTTC. As protein: CASIRAGGRNEQFF.

The rearrangement uses TRBV6-1 and TRBJ2-3, with unresolved D. With 5 bases removed from V and 0 bases from J, the gap between germline ends came to 9 bases. Germline V gene data show CDR1 as MNHNS and CDR2 as SASEGT. This CDR3 has 14 amino acids. The CDR3 sequence: CASSLYSSTDTQYF. The CDR3 bases are TGTGCCAGCAGTCTGTACTCTAGCACAGATACGCAGTATTTT.

This clonotype was found many times. The gene calls are TRBV2 and TRBJ1-2; D gene uncertain. Germline V gene sequence: CDR1 SNHLY, CDR2 FYNNEI. The CDR3 sequence is 14 residues long. The V end was cut by 3 bases, the J end by 1 base, with 9 bases between. The CDR3 nucleotides are TGTGCCAGCAGTGATTTAGGACTTAACTATGGCTACACCTTC. Its translation: CASSDLGLNYGYTF.